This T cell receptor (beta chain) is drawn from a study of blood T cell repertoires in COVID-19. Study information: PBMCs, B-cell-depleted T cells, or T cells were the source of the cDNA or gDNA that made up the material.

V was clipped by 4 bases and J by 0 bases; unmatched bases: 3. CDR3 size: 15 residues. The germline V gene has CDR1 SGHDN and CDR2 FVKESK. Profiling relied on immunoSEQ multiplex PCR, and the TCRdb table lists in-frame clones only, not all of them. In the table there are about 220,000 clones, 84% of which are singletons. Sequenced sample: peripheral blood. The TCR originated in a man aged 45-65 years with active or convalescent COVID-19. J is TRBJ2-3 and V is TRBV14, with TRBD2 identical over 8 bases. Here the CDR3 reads CASSRKRGSTDTQYF. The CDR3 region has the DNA TGTGCCAGCAGCCGAAAGCGGGGGAGCACAGATACGCAGTATTTT. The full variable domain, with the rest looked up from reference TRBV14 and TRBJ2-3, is EAGVTQFPSHSVIEKGQTVTLRCDPISGHDNLYWYRRVMGKEIKFLLHFVKESKQDESGMPNNRFLAERTGGTYSTLKVQPAELEDSGVYFCASSRKRGSTDTQYFGPGTRLTVL.